Following are 28 T cell receptor beta chains from one sample sequenced in a study of blood T cell repertoires in COVID-19. Using immunoSEQ multiplex PCR, the repertoire was profiled, and TCRdb retains in-frame clones only, with some absent. The sample records around 260,000 clones, 90% being singletons. What was sequenced was PBMCs or T cells enriched from blood (not recorded which). The receptors were gathered from a woman younger than 45 who had recovered from COVID-19.

This sequence joins TRBV19 and TRBJ2-2; D perhaps matches TRBD1 (6 bases). This CDR3 contains 15 residues. V was shortened by 5 bases and J by 5 bases, with 15 bases between the two germline ends. CDR1 and CDR2 (germline): LNHDA, SQIVND (reference sequence). The CDR3 loop is CASSPYREGTGELFF. The CDR3 region has the DNA TGTGCCAGTAGTCCGTACAGGGAAGGAACCGGGGAGCTGTTTTTT.

The chain carries TRBV30 and TRBJ2-7; D is perhaps TRBD2 (6 bases). In germline, CDR1 is GTSNPN, CDR2 SVGIG (reference sequence). CDR3 length: 13 residues. Trimming removed 5 bases from V and 3 bases from J, with 14 bases in between. The CDR3 nucleotides read TGTGCCTGGGAACGGGACTCGGGCTACGAGCAGTACTTC. Translated: CAWERDSGYEQYF.

This clone was seen a few times. The chain uses TRBV10-3 and TRBJ2-7; no definite D call. This CDR3 spans 12 amino acids. The germline CDR1 and CDR2 sequences are ENHRY and SYGVKD. Trimming took 8 bases from V and 0 from J, leaving 8 bases between them. The CDR3 region is CAIGRSSYEQYF. The CDR3 coding sequence is TGTGCCATCGGTAGGAGCTCCTACGAGCAGTACTTC.

This clone was detected only once. The chain carries TRBV5-1 and TRBJ2-5, with no clear D. The CDR3 spans 14 residues. Germline CDR1 and CDR2: SGHRS and YFSETQ. The V end lost 0 bases, the J end lost 3 bases, and 9 bases lay between the germline ends. As DNA, the CDR3 is TGCGCCAGCAGCTTGGTTAGCATGGAAGAGACCCAGTACTTC. The encoded protein is CASSLVSMEETQYF.

V and J are TRBV11-2 and TRBJ2-3; TRBD2 aligns across 8 bases. CDR3 size: 17 residues. Germline loops: CDR1 SGHAT, CDR2 FQNNGV. J was trimmed by 2 bases and V by 1 base; bases with no gene match: 8. The CDR3 loop reads CASSLAGGDLITDTQYF. DNA of the CDR3: TGTGCCAGCAGCTTAGCCGGGGGGGATTTGATCACAGATACGCAGTATTTT.

This rearrangement joins TRBV27 to TRBJ1-1; tentatively, D is TRBD1 (5 bases). V dropped 5 bases and J dropped 7 bases, with 14 bases sitting between them. CDR1 and CDR2 from the germline V gene are MNHEY and SMNVEV (reference sequence). The CDR3 covers 13 residues. The CDR3: CASSKAGFLEAFF. The DNA of the CDR3 is TGTGCCAGCAGTAAGGCAGGGTTCCTTGAAGCTTTCTTT.

The chain links TRBV18 to TRBJ2-7; tentative D call: TRBD1 (5 bases). CDR3 length: 14 residues. Deletions cut 6 bases from V and 2 bases from J, with 14 bases between. Germline V gene sequence: CDR1 KGHSH, CDR2 LQKENI. CDR3 protein: CASSAGAGTYEQYF. As DNA, the CDR3 is TGTGCCAGCTCCGCTGGCGCAGGGACCTACGAGCAGTACTTC. Full variable domain (remainder filled in from reference TRBV18 and TRBJ2-7): NAGVMQNPRHLVRRRGQEARLRCSPMKGHSHVYWYRQLPEEGLKFMVYLQKENIIDESGMPKERFSAEFPKEGPSILRIQQVVRGDSAAYFCASSAGAGTYEQYFGPGTRLTVT.

The J gene is TRBJ1-2, the V gene TRBV7-2; D gene ambiguous. The CDR3 is 14 residues long. Germline V gives CDR1 SGHTA, CDR2 FQGNSA. Trimming removed 4 bases at V and 0 bases at J, with 9 bases between. In DNA form, the CDR3 reads TGTGCCAGCAGCTCCTATTCCGCTAACTATGGCTACACCTTC. It encodes CASSSYSANYGYTF.

The gene calls are TRBV24-1 and TRBJ2-7; possible D gene TRBD2, 5 bases. Germline values: CDR1 KGHDR, CDR2 SFDVKD. V lost 2 bases and J lost 6, with 13 bases in between. The CDR3 covers 14 residues. This chain's CDR3 is CATSDSKVGSEQYF. The CDR3, as DNA: TGTGCCACCAGTGATTCCAAGGTAGGGAGCGAGCAGTACTTC.

As concerns this clone: Other DNA sequences from this sample encode an identical CDR3 as well. The rearrangement joins TRBV4-3 to TRBJ1-5; unclear D gene. The CDR3 totals 13 residues. From germline, CDR1 is LGHNA and CDR2 YSLEER. The germline V and J ends were trimmed by 0 bases and 7 bases, with 7 bases remaining between them. The DNA of the CDR3 is TGCGCCAGCAGCCAAGAAGCAGGCCAGCCCCAGCATTTT. Residues: CASSQEAGQPQHF.

The chain recombines TRBV24-1 with TRBJ2-1; 7 bases align to TRBD1. Per the germline V gene, CDR1 is KGHDR and CDR2 is SFDVKD. Trimming took 3 bases from V and 4 from J; bases not matched to a gene: 8. The CDR3 sequence is 16 residues long. The CDR3 reads CATSDHPPTGYNEQFF. In DNA, the CDR3 is TGTGCCACCAGTGATCACCCACCGACAGGGTACAATGAGCAGTTCTTC.

The V and J genes are TRBV6-1 and TRBJ1-2; D call uncertain. The germline V gene encodes CDR1 MNHNS and CDR2 SASEGT. The germline V and J ends were trimmed by 0 bases and 2 bases, with 4 bases remaining between them. The CDR3 sequence is 13 residues long. This chain's CDR3 is CASSEARNYGYTF. DNA of the CDR3: TGTGCCAGCAGTGAAGCGCGCAACTATGGCTACACCTTC.

This clone was observed a few times. V gene TRBV12-3 or TRBV12-4 combines with J gene TRBJ2-2; possibly TRBD1 for D (5 bases). Trimming pared 5 bases from V and 3 bases from J, leaving 7 bases between. This CDR3 comprises 13 residues. Here the CDR3 reads CASSRGYTGELFF. The CDR3 nucleotides are TGTGCCAGCAGTAGGGGTTACACCGGGGAGCTGTTTTTT.

Concerning this clone: An end of the junction does not agree with germline; a read error may underlie this. The rearrangement links TRBV19 to TRBJ2-1, with 7 bases lining up with TRBD2. This CDR3 is built from 14 residues. Germline CDR1 is LNHDA and CDR2 is SQIVND (reference sequence). The CDR3 here is CASTISGRANEQFF. The DNA of the CDR3 is TGTGCCAGTACTATAAGTGGGAGGGCGAATGAGCAGTTCTTC.

The CDR3 sequence: CAWSVQGSYGYTF. The CDR3 nucleotides read TGTGCCTGGAGTGTACAGGGGAGCTATGGCTACACCTTC. The chain is built from TRBV30 and TRBJ1-2; 7 bases line up with TRBD1. CDR3 length: 13 amino acids. V lost 0 bases and J lost 4; bases outside the gene matches: 2. Looked up from germline, CDR1 is GTSNPN and CDR2 is SVGIG (reference sequence).

J is TRBJ2-2 and V is TRBV2; 7 bases line up with TRBD1. Germline CDR1 and CDR2: SNHLY and FYNNEI. J was trimmed by 4 bases and V by 7 bases; bases with no gene match: 9. The CDR3 consists of 15 residues. In DNA form, the CDR3 reads TGTGCCAGCACCCCGGAGACAGGGCGCACCGGGGAGCTGTTTTTT. Translating it yields CASTPETGRTGELFF.

In DNA, the CDR3 is TGTGCCAGCAGCTTAGCGGTCAGGAATCAGGGGGATCAGCCCCAGCATTTT. Amino acids: CASSLAVRNQGDQPQHF. This chain joins TRBV7-2 and TRBJ1-5; 7 bases line up with TRBD1. Looked up from germline, CDR1 is SGHTA and CDR2 is FQGNSA. Trimming cost V 0 bases and J 5 bases; bases outside gene matches: 10. The CDR3 length is 17 residues. Full variable domain (outside the CDR3, taken from reference TRBV7-2 and TRBJ1-5): GAGVSQSPSNKVTEKGKDVELRCDPISGHTALYWYRQSLGQGLEFLIYFQGNSAPDKSGLPSDRFSAERTGGSVSTLTIQRTQQEDSAVYLCASSLAVRNQGDQPQHFGDGTRLSIL.

This chain connects TRBV7-2 to TRBJ2-2; 12 nucleotides align to TRBD2. Germline-derived CDR1 and CDR2 are SGHTA and FQGNSA. After removal of 11 bases from V and 4 bases from J, the junction contained 8 bases not matched to a gene. CDR3 length: 15 amino acids. CDR3 sequence reads: CAARLAGGPTGELFF. The DNA for the CDR3 is TGTGCCGCGCGTCTAGCGGGAGGGCCCACCGGGGAGCTGTTTTTT.

Only one count was recorded for this clone. The gene calls are TRBV18 and TRBJ2-7, with 8 bases aligning to TRBD2. V dropped 5 bases and J dropped 5; count of bases not matched to a gene: 14. Germline CDR1 reads KGHSH; CDR2 reads LQKENI. The CDR3 contains 16 residues. The CDR3 spells CASSAVSGKKSHEQYF. As DNA, the CDR3 is TGTGCCAGCTCAGCAGTTAGCGGGAAAAAAAGTCACGAGCAGTACTTC. Together with reference TRBV18 and TRBJ2-7, the CDR3 gives the full variable domain: NAGVMQNPRHLVRRRGQEARLRCSPMKGHSHVYWYRQLPEEGLKFMVYLQKENIIDESGMPKERFSAEFPKEGPSILRIQQVVRGDSAAYFCASSAVSGKKSHEQYFGPGTRLTVT.

The chain combines TRBV10-3 with TRBJ2-7, with 8 bases lining up with TRBD1. The germline V gene has CDR1 ENHRY and CDR2 SYGVKD. V shed 6 bases, J shed 4 bases, and the junction held 11 bases outside the gene matches. The CDR3 consists of 15 residues. The CDR3 DNA reads as TGTGCCATCAGCCCTGGACAGGGATTTGGTTACGAGCAGTACTTC. This translates into CAISPGQGFGYEQYF.

The genes are TRBV2 and TRBJ2-5; 12 positions match TRBD2. V lost 8 bases and J lost 4; bases outside the gene matches: 14. The CDR3 is made up of 17 amino acids. The germline V gene has CDR1 SNHLY and CDR2 FYNNEI. CDR3 in DNA: TGTGCCAGCGGGAGCGCTAGCGGGAGGGCCATCTCAGAGACCCAGTACTTC. Translation gives CASGSASGRAISETQYF.

This chain joins TRBV28 and TRBJ2-1, with 8 bases identical to TRBD1. Germline trimming cut 4 bases from V and 7 bases from J; bases unmatched to any gene: 15. The CDR3 length is 17 residues. Looked up from germline, CDR1 is MDHEN and CDR2 is SYDVKM. CDR3 bases: TGTGCCAGCAGTTCTTCCGGACAGGGAAATTTCGTGAATGAGCAGTTCTTC. It specifies CASSSSGQGNFVNEQFF.

This chain connects TRBV21-1 to TRBJ2-7; TRBD2 is the table's D call, not checked against the DNA. TRBV21-1 is listed as a pseudogene. CDR3 length equals 15 residues. The CDR3 DNA sequence: TGTGCCAGCAGCCTAGTCCCGGGGGAGACCTACGAGCAGTACTTC. It codes for CASSLVPGETYEQYF.

The chain combines TRBV28 with TRBJ2-1; 8 bases are a match to TRBD2. V was clipped by 8 bases and J by 8 bases; unmatched bases: 11. The CDR3 runs to 14 residues. Looked up from germline, CDR1 is MDHEN and CDR2 is SYDVKM. CDR3 sequence reads: CASGTGTRIYEQFF. CDR3 coding DNA: TGTGCCAGCGGAACCGGGACTAGGATCTATGAGCAGTTCTTC. The entire variable domain, with the rest obtained from reference TRBV28 and TRBJ2-1, is as follows: DVKVTQSSRYLVKRTGEKVFLECVQDMDHENMFWYRQDPGLGLRLIYFSYDVKMKEKGDIPEGYSVSREKKERFSLILESASTNQTSMYLCASGTGTRIYEQFFGPGTRLTVL.

V gene TRBV27 combines with J gene TRBJ1-5, with unresolved D. This CDR3 has 12 residues. CDR1 MNHEY and CDR2 SMNVEV come from the germline V gene (reference sequence). The V gene lost 4 bases and the J gene lost 3 bases, with 4 bases spanning the gap. The CDR3 is CASSSVNQPQHF. Written as DNA, the CDR3 is TGTGCCAGCAGTTCTGTCAATCAGCCCCAGCATTTT.

V gene TRBV5-1 combines with J gene TRBJ1-2; D is perhaps TRBD1 (6 bases). CDR3 length equals 15 residues. The germline V gene encodes CDR1 SGHRS and CDR2 YFSETQ. V shed 4 bases and J shed 2 bases, with 15 bases lying between them. DNA for the CDR3: TGCGCCAGCAGCGCCGCTATTACAGGGAACTATGGCTACACCTTC. This sequence encodes CASSAAITGNYGYTF.

The chain uses TRBV5-1 and TRBJ2-7; 8 bases are shared with TRBD1. Per the germline V gene, CDR1 is SGHRS and CDR2 is YFSETQ. V shed 4 bases, J shed 0 bases, and the junction held 6 bases outside the gene matches. The CDR3 consists of 15 residues. The CDR3 nucleotides read TGCGCCAGCAGCCAAAGGACAGGGATCTCCTACGAGCAGTACTTC. Translation gives CASSQRTGISYEQYF.

The rearrangement links TRBV5-4 to TRBJ1-2; 7 nucleotides match TRBD1. Germline V CDR1 and CDR2: SGHNT, YYREEE (reference sequence). The length of the CDR3 is 13 residues. J gave up 8 bases and V 4 bases, and 8 bases lay outside the gene matches. The CDR3 protein is CASSQTGQGGYTF. CDR3 bases: TGTGCCAGCAGCCAGACAGGGCAGGGCGGCTACACCTTC.